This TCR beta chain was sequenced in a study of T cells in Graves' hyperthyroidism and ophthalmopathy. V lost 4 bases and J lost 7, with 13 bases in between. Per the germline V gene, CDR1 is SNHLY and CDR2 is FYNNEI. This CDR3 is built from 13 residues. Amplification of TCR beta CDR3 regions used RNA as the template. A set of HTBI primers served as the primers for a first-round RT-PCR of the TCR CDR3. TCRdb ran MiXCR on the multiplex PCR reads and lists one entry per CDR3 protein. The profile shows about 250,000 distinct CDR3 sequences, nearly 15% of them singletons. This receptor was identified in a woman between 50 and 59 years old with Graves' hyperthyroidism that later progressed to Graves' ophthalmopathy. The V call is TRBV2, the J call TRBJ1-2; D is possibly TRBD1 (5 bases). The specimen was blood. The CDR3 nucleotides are TGTGCCAGCAGTGTCACGGGGGAGATTGGCTACACCTTC. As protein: CASSVTGEIGYTF.